The 26 T cell receptor beta chains in this list originate from one sample, sequenced in a study of T-cell reconstitution after alpha-beta-depleted transplantation in children. Using unique molecular identifiers, the investigators prepared the TCRbeta library. TCRdb redid the calling of the PCR reads with MiXCR, one entry per CDR3 protein. The sample has some 590,000 distinct CDR3 sequences, approximately 10% seen once; the top ten hold about 4.3%. The material was PBMCs from the stem cell graft donor, obtained from the stem cell graft. All receptors derive from a human donor who donated a stem cell graft to a child with acute myeloid leukemia.

Here the CDR3 DNA reads TGTGCCAGCACGAAATTCTCTGGGACTAGCGGGAGGGCCGGGGACAATGAGCAGTTCTTC. It specifies CASTKFSGTSGRAGDNEQFF. The chain links TRBV7-2 to TRBJ2-1; TRBD2 matches at 16 bases. The V gene's germline CDR1 is SGHTA and CDR2 FQGNSA. The CDR3 is 20 amino acids. Trimming removed 7 bases from V and 5 bases from J; junction bases left unmatched: 17.

This clonotype came up a few times. The rearrangement uses TRBV4-3 and TRBJ1-2; D remains ambiguous. The germline V gene has CDR1 LGHNA and CDR2 YSLEER. The CDR3 totals 13 residues. Trimming removed 0 bases from V and 5 bases from J, with 7 bases in between. This chain's CDR3 is CASSQEGAYGYTF. For the CDR3, the DNA is TGCGCCAGCAGCCAAGAGGGTGCGTATGGCTACACCTTC.

This clonotype was counted a few times. The J gene is TRBJ2-3, the V gene TRBV7-3; D is perhaps TRBD1 or TRBD2 (5 bases each). CDR3 size: 15 residues. Deletions cut 2 bases from V and 1 base from J, with 10 bases between. Per germline, CDR1 SGHTA and CDR2 FQGTGA. DNA for the CDR3: TGTGCCAGCAGCTTACAGGGCGGGCGCACAGATACGCAGTATTTT. It specifies CASSLQGGRTDTQYF. Drawing the rest from reference TRBV7-3 and TRBJ2-3, the complete variable domain is GAGVSQTPSNKVTEKGKYVELRCDPISGHTALYWYRQSLGQGPEFLIYFQGTGAADDSGLPNDRFFAVRPEGSVSTLKIQRTERGDSAVYLCASSLQGGRTDTQYFGPGTRLTVL.

The sample holds many counts of this clonotype. The genes are TRBV20-1 and TRBJ2-1; 11 positions match TRBD2. Trimming at V came to 5 bases and at J to 3 bases, leaving 9 bases not matched to a gene. Germline V gene lookup returns CDR1 DFQATT and CDR2 SNEGSKA (reference sequence). This CDR3 has 16 amino acids. The CDR3 nucleotides are TGCAGTGCTCCGAAACTAGCGGGAGATAACTACAATGAGCAGTTCTTC. Its translation: CSAPKLAGDNYNEQFF.

There are many counts of this clonotype. The V call is TRBV12-3 or TRBV12-4, the J call TRBJ1-1; 10 bases map to TRBD1. Unmatched junction bases numbered 4, after V lost 6 bases and J lost 3 bases. The length of the CDR3 is 14 residues. The CDR3 loop reads CASREDRGHTEAFF. The CDR3, as DNA: TGTGCCAGCAGGGAAGACAGGGGGCACACTGAAGCTTTCTTT.

This clonotype has a count of ten or more. J is TRBJ2-1 and V is TRBV4-3, with D hard to call. This CDR3 has 13 amino acids. The ends were cut back, 2 bases at V and 5 bases at J, with 7 bases in the middle. Germline loops: CDR1 LGHNA, CDR2 YSLEER. DNA of the CDR3: TGCGCCAGCAGCCAACCTAGGAACAATGAGCAGTTCTTC. It yields the protein CASSQPRNNEQFF.

This clonotype showed up just a few times. The rearrangement joins TRBV24-1 to TRBJ2-5, with 7 bases matching TRBD2. The V segment lost 2 bases and the J segment 4 bases; nucleotides outside the gene matches: 9. The CDR3 length is 16 residues. Germline loops: CDR1 KGHDR, CDR2 SFDVKD. CDR3 nucleotide sequence: TGTGCCACCAGTGATTCGACACGGGGGGACGGAGAGACCCAGTACTTC. Protein: CATSDSTRGDGETQYF.

The table lists this clonotype with a few counts. This chain uses TRBV9 with TRBJ2-1, with D perhaps given as TRBD1 or TRBD2 (5 bases each). The CDR3 is made up of 16 amino acids. Per germline, CDR1 SGDLS and CDR2 YYNGEE. Trimming took 0 bases from V and 10 from J, leaving 20 bases between them. The CDR3 is CASSVGVGDGIREQFF. For the CDR3, the DNA is TGTGCCAGCAGCGTAGGGGTCGGGGACGGTATCAGGGAGCAGTTCTTC.

This clonotype has more than one count but fewer than ten. This sequence joins TRBV5-1 and TRBJ2-5, with TRBD1 matching over 8 bases. The germline gives CDR1 SGHRS, CDR2 YFSETQ. The CDR3 totals 15 residues. With V trimmed by 0 bases and J by 3 bases, 4 bases remained unmatched. CDR3 DNA: TGCGCCAGCAGCTTGGAGGGACAGGAAAAAGAGACCCAGTACTTC. This translates into CASSLEGQEKETQYF.

The chain couples TRBV29-1 to TRBJ2-5; unclear D gene. Deletions cut 0 bases from V and 7 bases from J, with 12 bases between. The CDR3 contains 13 residues. In germline, CDR1 is SQVTM, CDR2 ANQGSEA. In DNA form, the CDR3 reads TGCAGCGTTGAAGAGGAAGGCAGTTGGACCCAGTACTTC. It specifies CSVEEEGSWTQYF. The full variable domain, with the rest looked up from reference TRBV29-1 and TRBJ2-5, is SAVISQKPSRDICQRGTSLTIQCQVDSQVTMMFWYRQQPGQSLTLIATANQGSEATYESGFVIDKFPISRPNLTFSTLTVSNMSPEDSSIYLCSVEEEGSWTQYFGPGTRLLVL.

At least ten counts were recorded for this clonotype. The genes are TRBV12-3 or TRBV12-4 and TRBJ2-5; no clear D. The V end lost 2 bases, the J end lost 9 bases, and 10 bases lay between the germline ends. This CDR3 has 12 amino acids. In nucleotides, the CDR3 is TGTGCCAGCAGTTTACAGACGGGTGCCCAGTACTTC. This gives the protein CASSLQTGAQYF.

This clonotype has a count of ten or more. J is TRBJ2-3 and V is TRBV7-9; D ambiguous. This CDR3 has 14 residues. Germline CDR1 SEHNR, CDR2 FQNEAQ (reference sequence). V lost 4 bases to trimming and J lost 5 bases, with 13 bases between them. CDR3 nucleotides: TGTGCCAGCAGCTACTTAGGACGGAGAGATACGCAGTATTTT. It codes for CASSYLGRRDTQYF.

This clonotype showed up many times. This chain joins TRBV7-2 and TRBJ2-5; D remains unclear. The CDR3 has 13 amino acids. Per the germline V gene, CDR1 is SGHTA and CDR2 is FQGNSA. The V end was cut by 4 bases, the J end by 2 bases, with 8 bases between. CDR3 sequence (DNA): TGTGCCAGCAGCTCCCCAATTCAAGAGACCCAGTACTTC. Protein: CASSSPIQETQYF.

This chain connects TRBV27 to TRBJ1-2; D perhaps matches TRBD1 (5 bases). The CDR3 is 16 residues long. CDR1 MNHEY and CDR2 SMNVEV come from the germline V gene (reference sequence). V was pared by 8 bases and J by 5 bases, with 24 bases between. CDR3 DNA sequence: TGTGCCAGCTACGGGAGGTCGGGGACCTTTTGGTATGGCTACACCTTC. As protein: CASYGRSGTFWYGYTF.

This clonotype was picked up a small number of times. This chain joins TRBV28 and TRBJ2-7; tentatively, D is TRBD1 (6 bases). V shed 5 bases and J shed 7 bases, with 21 bases lying between them. The germline V gene encodes CDR1 MDHEN and CDR2 SYDVKM. The length of the CDR3 is 15 residues. CDR3: CASSRNLRGIEEQYF. The CDR3 region has the DNA TGTGCCAGCAGTCGAAACTTGAGGGGGATAGAGGAGCAGTACTTC.

This clonotype was counted only a few times. The chain recombines TRBV19 with TRBJ2-2, with D uncertain. The CDR3 runs 15 residues. V lost 7 bases and J lost 2, with 14 bases in between. Looked up from germline, CDR1 is LNHDA and CDR2 is SQIVND (reference sequence). Here the CDR3 DNA reads TGTGCCAGTACCTTCCGGACCCCCAACACCGGGGAGCTGTTTTTT. It yields the protein CASTFRTPNTGELFF.

The J gene is TRBJ2-5, the V gene TRBV4-1; 7 nucleotides match TRBD2. This CDR3 has 15 residues. Germline V lookup: CDR1 MGHRA, CDR2 YSYEKL. V dropped 3 bases and J dropped 5; count of bases not matched to a gene: 9. The CDR3 sequence is CASSHPGPGRETQYF. As DNA, the CDR3 is TGCGCCAGCAGCCACCCAGGTCCCGGGAGGGAGACCCAGTACTTC.

In its sample, this clonotype was seen a few times. The rearrangement uses TRBV7-9 and TRBJ2-1; TRBD2 aligns across 11 bases. The CDR3 sequence is 17 residues long. CDR1 and CDR2 from the germline V gene are SEHNR and FQNEAQ (reference sequence). V lost 6 bases to trimming and J lost 7 bases; unmatched junction nucleotides: 14. The CDR3 protein is CASSWGLAGGTGNEQFF. CDR3 bases: TGTGCCAGCAGTTGGGGGCTAGCGGGAGGAACCGGGAATGAGCAGTTCTTC.

This clonotype was counted between two and nine times. The chain has TRBV6-6 and TRBJ2-5; TRBD2 matches at 7 bases. V shed 7 bases, J shed 5 bases, and the junction held 7 bases outside the gene matches. Germline V gives CDR1 MNHNY, CDR2 SVGAGI (reference sequence). The CDR3 is made up of 13 amino acids. The CDR3 loop is CASTGRRGETQYF. In DNA form, the CDR3 reads TGTGCCAGCACCGGACGGCGGGGGGAGACCCAGTACTTC.

At least ten counts were recorded for this clonotype. The rearrangement uses TRBV4-3 and TRBJ2-3; D ambiguous. Deletions cut 4 bases from V and 4 bases from J, with 12 bases between. The CDR3 extends over 14 amino acids. The germline gives CDR1 LGHNA, CDR2 YSLEER. CDR3 residues: CASSPSAGADTQYF. DNA for the CDR3: TGCGCCAGCAGCCCCTCGGCCGGAGCAGATACGCAGTATTTT.

As concerns this clonotype: This may stem from a read error, because a much larger clone lies one nucleotide away. The CDR3 end shows no conserved phenylalanine or tryptophan, and so a read error is likely. The rearrangement uses TRBV6-5 and TRBJ2-3; D is ambiguous. The CDR3 is 16 residues long. Germline V gene data show CDR1 as MNHEY and CDR2 as SVGAGI. Trimming left V 0 bases short and J 3 bases short, with 13 bases between. CDR3 loop: CASSYSIRQTTDTQYL. The CDR3 DNA reads TGTGCCAGCAGTTACTCGATTCGGCAGACTACAGATACGCAGTATTTG.

This clonotype showed up just a few times. Sequence at one end of the junction differs from germline and may be a read error. This chain links TRBV6-5 with TRBJ1-3; no definite D call. The CDR3 runs 12 residues. The germline gives CDR1 MNHEY, CDR2 SVGAGI. The CDR3 spells CVSVGSGNTIYF. As DNA, the CDR3 is TGTGTCAGCGTTGGCTCTGGAAACACCATATATTTT.

This clonotype was recorded a few times. The chain employs TRBV7-3 and TRBJ2-2; no definite D call. CDR3 length equals 16 residues. CDR1 is SGHTA and CDR2 is FQGTGA in the germline V gene. Trimming removed 1 base from V and 0 bases from J, with 9 bases in between. The CDR3 DNA reads TGTGCCAGCAGCTTAAAGGGCGGAACGAACACCGGGGAGCTGTTTTTT. It is translated as CASSLKGGTNTGELFF.

This clonotype was found a few times. DNA for the CDR3: TGTGCCAGTTCCATATCAAACATTCAGTACTTC. It codes for CASSISNIQYF. This rearrangement joins TRBV12-3 or TRBV12-4 to TRBJ2-4; no definite D call. The CDR3 is made up of 11 amino acids. V lost 9 bases to trimming and J lost 6 bases, with 9 bases between them.

The gene calls are TRBV20-1 and TRBJ2-7, with 7 positions matching TRBD2. With 0 bases clipped from V and 3 bases from J, the junction kept 8 bases outside the gene matches. Germline CDR1 reads DFQATT; CDR2 reads SNEGSKA (reference sequence). The CDR3 length is 15 residues. The CDR3 reads CSARDYLTGGYEQYF. The CDR3 DNA is TGCAGTGCTAGAGATTATTTAACGGGGGGCTACGAGCAGTACTTC.

The J gene is TRBJ2-5, the V gene TRBV19; the match to TRBD1 covers 7 bases. With 3 bases clipped from V and 5 bases from J, the junction kept 9 bases outside the gene matches. Germline V gives CDR1 LNHDA, CDR2 SQIVND (reference sequence). The CDR3 totals 15 residues. CDR3 in DNA: TGTGCCAGTAGTATCTCGACAGGGTGGGACGAGACCCAGTACTTC. Protein sequence: CASSISTGWDETQYF.